The next 3 T cell receptor beta chains were all read from a single sample in a study of T cell repertoires in cytomegalovirus infection. Antigens of these TCRs are unknown. MiXCR, run by TCRdb on the reads, gives a single entry per CDR3 protein. The sample consists of 300,000 to 400,000 distinct CDR3 sequences, just under 30% of them appearing once. This specimen was cultured PBMCs, taken from culture after CMV antigen stimulation. The origin of the receptors is a human donor in good health (CMV status not recorded). Some clones in this sample may be carry-over from other donors' samples.

This chain connects TRBV6-1 to TRBJ1-1, with TRBD1 matching 7 bases. Germline assignment: CDR1 MNHNS and CDR2 SASEGT. The J segment lost 5 bases and the V segment lost 6 bases, leaving 12 bases of the junction unmatched. The CDR3 length is 15 residues. CDR3 nucleotide sequence: TGTGCCAGCAGAGAGACAGGGTCTAGGAGGACTGAAGCTTTCTTT. Its protein is CASRETGSRRTEAFF.

This chain links TRBV6-6 with TRBJ2-1, with 7 bases identical to TRBD2. In germline, CDR1 is MNHNY, CDR2 SVGAGI (reference sequence). CDR3 length equals 13 residues. The ends lost 0 bases at V and 9 bases at J; junction bases unmatched: 2. The DNA for the CDR3 is TGTGCCAGCAGTTACTCGTCTAGCGGTGAGCAGTTCTTC. Translated, it gives CASSYSSSGEQFF.

The chain couples TRBV6-5 to TRBJ2-1, with 10 bases lining up with TRBD2. This CDR3 contains 14 residues. V was pared by 7 bases and J by 7 bases, with 7 bases of the junction left unmatched. The germline V gene has CDR1 MNHEY and CDR2 SVGAGI. In DNA, the CDR3 is TGTGCCAGCACAAGAAGCGGGGGGGCTAATGAGCAGTTCTTC. Protein sequence: CASTRSGGANEQFF.